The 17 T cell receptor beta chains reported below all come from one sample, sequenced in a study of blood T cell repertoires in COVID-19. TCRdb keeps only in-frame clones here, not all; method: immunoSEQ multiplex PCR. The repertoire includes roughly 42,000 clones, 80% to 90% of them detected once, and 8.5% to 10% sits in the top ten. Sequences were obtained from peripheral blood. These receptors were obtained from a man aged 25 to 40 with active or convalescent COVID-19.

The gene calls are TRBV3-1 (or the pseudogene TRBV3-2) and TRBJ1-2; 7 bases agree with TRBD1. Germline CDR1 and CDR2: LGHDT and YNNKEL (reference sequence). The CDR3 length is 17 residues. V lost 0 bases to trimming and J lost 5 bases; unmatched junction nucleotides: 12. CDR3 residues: CASSQEGDRDQGYGYTF. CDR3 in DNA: TGTGCCAGCAGCCAAGAAGGAGACAGGGACCAAGGGTATGGCTACACCTTC.

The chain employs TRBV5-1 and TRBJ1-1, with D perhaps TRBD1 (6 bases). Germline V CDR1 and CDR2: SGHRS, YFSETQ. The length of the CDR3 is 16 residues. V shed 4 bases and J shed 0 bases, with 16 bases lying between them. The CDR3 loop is CASSPRTANLNTEAFF. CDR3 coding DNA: TGCGCCAGCAGCCCTCGGACAGCCAACCTGAACACTGAAGCTTTCTTT.

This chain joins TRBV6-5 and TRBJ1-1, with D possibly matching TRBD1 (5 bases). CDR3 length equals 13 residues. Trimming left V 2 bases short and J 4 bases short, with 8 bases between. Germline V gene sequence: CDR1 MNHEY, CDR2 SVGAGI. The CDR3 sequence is CASSYPGGTEAFF. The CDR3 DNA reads TGTGCCAGCAGTTACCCGGGGGGCACTGAAGCTTTCTTT.

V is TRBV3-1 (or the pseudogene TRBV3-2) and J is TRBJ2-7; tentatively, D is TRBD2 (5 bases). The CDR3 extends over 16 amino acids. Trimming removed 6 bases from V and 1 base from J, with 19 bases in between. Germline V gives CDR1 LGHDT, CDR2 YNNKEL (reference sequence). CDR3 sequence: CASRSLKREQSYEQYV. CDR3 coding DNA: TGTGCCAGCAGGTCTTTGAAACGGGAACAGTCCTACGAGCAGTACGTC.

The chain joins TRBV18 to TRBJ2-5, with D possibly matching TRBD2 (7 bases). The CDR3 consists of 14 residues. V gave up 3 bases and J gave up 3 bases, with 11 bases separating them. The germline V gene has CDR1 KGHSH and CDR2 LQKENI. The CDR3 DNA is TGTGCCAGCTCACCGTCGGGGGGCAAAGAGACCCAGTACTTC. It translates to CASSPSGGKETQYF.

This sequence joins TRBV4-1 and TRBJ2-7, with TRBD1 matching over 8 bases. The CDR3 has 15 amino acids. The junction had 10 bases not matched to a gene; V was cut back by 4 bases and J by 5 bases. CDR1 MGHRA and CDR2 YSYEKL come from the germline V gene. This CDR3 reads CASSPTFRDRHEQYF. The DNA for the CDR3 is TGCGCCAGCAGCCCGACCTTTAGGGACAGGCACGAGCAGTACTTC.

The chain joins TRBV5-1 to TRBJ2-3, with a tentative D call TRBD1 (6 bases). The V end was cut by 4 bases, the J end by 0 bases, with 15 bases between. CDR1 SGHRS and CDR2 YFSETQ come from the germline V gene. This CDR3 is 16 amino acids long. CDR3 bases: TGCGCCAGCAGCCCCTCCCGGGACACTAGCACAGATACGCAGTATTTT. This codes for CASSPSRDTSTDTQYF.

CDR3 nucleotides: TGTGCCAGCAGCTTGGTGGACAGGAGCTATGGCTACACCTTC. This encodes CASSLVDRSYGYTF. This rearrangement joins TRBV5-5 to TRBJ1-2, with 7 bases identical to TRBD1. Germline assignment: CDR1 SGHKS and CDR2 YYEKEE (reference sequence). This CDR3 is 14 amino acids long. With V trimmed by 0 bases and J by 4 bases, 3 bases remained unmatched. The whole variable domain, filled in from reference TRBV5-5 and TRBJ1-2, reads DAGVTQSPTHLIKTRGQQVTLRCSPISGHKSVSWYQQVLGQGPQFIFQYYEKEERGRGNFPDRFSARQFPNYSSELNVNALLLGDSALYLCASSLVDRSYGYTFGSGTRLTVV.

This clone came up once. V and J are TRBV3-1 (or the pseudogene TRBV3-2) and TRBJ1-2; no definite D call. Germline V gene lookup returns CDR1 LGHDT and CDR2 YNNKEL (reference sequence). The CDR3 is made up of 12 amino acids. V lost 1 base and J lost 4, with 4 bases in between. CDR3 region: CASSQALYGYTF. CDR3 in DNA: TGTGCCAGCAGCCAAGCTCTCTATGGCTACACCTTC.

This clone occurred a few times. CDR3 coding DNA: TGTGCCAGCAGCACGGGACTTACCGGATCCTACGAGCAGTACTTC. Translated: CASSTGLTGSYEQYF. The chain has TRBV5-4 and TRBJ2-7; the D gene is possibly TRBD2 (6 bases). The V end lost 4 bases, the J end lost 1 base, and 15 bases lay between the germline ends. The CDR3 is made up of 15 amino acids. CDR1 and CDR2 (germline): SGHNT, YYREEE (reference sequence).

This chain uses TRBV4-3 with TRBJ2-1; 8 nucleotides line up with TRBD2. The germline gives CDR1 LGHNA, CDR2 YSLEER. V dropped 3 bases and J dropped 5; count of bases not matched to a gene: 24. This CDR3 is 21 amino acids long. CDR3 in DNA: TGCGCCAGCAGCCAGGATGCCCTGGGTGTGATAGCGGGATGGGGAAACAATGAGCAGTTCTTC. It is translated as CASSQDALGVIAGWGNNEQFF.

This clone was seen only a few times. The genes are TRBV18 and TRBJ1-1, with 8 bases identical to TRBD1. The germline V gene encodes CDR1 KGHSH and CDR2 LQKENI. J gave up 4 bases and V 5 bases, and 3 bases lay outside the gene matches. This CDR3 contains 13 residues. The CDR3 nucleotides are TGTGCCAGCTCATCAGACAGGGGCACTGAAGCTTTCTTT. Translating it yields CASSSDRGTEAFF.

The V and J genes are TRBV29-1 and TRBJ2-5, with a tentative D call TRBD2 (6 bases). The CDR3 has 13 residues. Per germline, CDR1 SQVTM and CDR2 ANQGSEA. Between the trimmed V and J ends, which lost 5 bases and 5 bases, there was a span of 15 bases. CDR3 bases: TGCAGCGTTCGAGCGGTAGGAGGGGAGACCCAGTACTTC. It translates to CSVRAVGGETQYF.

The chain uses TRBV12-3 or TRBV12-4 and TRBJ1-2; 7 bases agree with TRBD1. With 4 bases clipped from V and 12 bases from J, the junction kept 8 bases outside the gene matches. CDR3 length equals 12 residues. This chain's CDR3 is CASSSGTAANTF. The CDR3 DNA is TGTGCCAGCAGTTCCGGGACAGCCGCCAACACCTTC.

The CDR3 region has the DNA TGTGCCAGCAGGACTAGCGGGGGGGCCATTAACACCGGGGAGCTGTTTTTT. This codes for CASRTSGGAINTGELFF. The chain is built from TRBV27 and TRBJ2-2; 14 bases are a match to TRBD2. The CDR3 contains 17 residues. Germline values: CDR1 MNHEY, CDR2 SMNVEV (reference sequence). Trimming took 6 bases from V and 2 from J; bases not matched to a gene: 5.

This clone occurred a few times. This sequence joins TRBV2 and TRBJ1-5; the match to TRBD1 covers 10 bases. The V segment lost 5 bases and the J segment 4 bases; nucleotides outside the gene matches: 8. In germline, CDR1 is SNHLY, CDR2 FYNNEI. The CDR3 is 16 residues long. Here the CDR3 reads CASSRTGQGGNQPQHF. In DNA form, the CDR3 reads TGTGCCAGCAGTAGAACAGGACAGGGGGGGAATCAGCCCCAGCATTTT. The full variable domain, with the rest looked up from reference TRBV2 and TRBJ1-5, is EPEVTQTPSHQVTQMGQEVILRCVPISNHLYFYWYRQILGQKVEFLVSFYNNEISEKSEIFDDQFSVERPDGSNFTLKIRSTKLEDSAMYFCASSRTGQGGNQPQHFGDGTRLSIL.

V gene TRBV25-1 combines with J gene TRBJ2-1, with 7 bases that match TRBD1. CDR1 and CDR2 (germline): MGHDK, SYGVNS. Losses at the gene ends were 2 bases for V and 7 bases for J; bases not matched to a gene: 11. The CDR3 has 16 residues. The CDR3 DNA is TGTGCCAGCAGTGAAAGTCTTGGGACAGTTAGAAATGAGCAGTTCTTC. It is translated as CASSESLGTVRNEQFF.